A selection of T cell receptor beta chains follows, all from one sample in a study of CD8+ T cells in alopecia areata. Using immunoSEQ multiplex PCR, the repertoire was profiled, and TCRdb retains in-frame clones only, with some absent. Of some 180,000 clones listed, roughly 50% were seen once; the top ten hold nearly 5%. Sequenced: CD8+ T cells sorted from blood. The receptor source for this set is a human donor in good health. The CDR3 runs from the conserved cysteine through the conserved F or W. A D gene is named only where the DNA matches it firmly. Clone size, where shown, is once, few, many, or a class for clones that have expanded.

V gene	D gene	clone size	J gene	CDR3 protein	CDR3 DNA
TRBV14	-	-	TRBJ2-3	CASSQEGTSWGLDTQYF	TGTGCCAGCAGCCAAGAGGGCACCTCGTGGGGGTTAGATACGCAGTATTTT
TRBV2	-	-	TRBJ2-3	CASKVTDTQYF	TGTGCCAGCAAGGTCACAGATACGCAGTATTTT
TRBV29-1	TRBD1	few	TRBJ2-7	CSVKGTASAPPYEQYF	TGCAGCGTCAAGGGGACAGCTTCCGCGCCCCCCTACGAGCAGTACTTC
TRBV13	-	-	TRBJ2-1	CAVRGKHNEQFF	TGTGCCGTCAGGGGTAAGCATAATGAGCAGTTCTTC
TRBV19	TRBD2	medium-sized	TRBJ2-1	CASSILAGGFNEQFF	TGTGCCAGTAGTATACTAGCGGGGGGGTTCAATGAGCAGTTCTTC
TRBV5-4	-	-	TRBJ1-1	CASSQINTEAFF	TGTGCCAGCAGCCAGATTAACACTGAAGCTTTCTTT
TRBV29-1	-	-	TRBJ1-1	CSVEWANTEAFF	TGCAGCGTTGAATGGGCTAACACTGAAGCTTTCTTT
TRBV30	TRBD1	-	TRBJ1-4	CALGDSPNEKLFF	TGTGCCTTGGGGGACAGCCCTAATGAAAAACTGTTTTTT
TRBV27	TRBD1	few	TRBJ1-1	CACRQGSGASEAFF	TGTGCCTGCCGACAGGGTTCGGGGGCAAGTGAAGCTTTCTTT
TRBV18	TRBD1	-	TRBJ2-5	CASSMKDRNQETQYF	TGTGCCAGCTCAATGAAGGACAGGAACCAAGAGACCCAGTACTTC
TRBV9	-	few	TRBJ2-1	CASSERSGSYNEQFF	TGTGCCAGCAGCGAGCGGAGCGGCTCCTACAATGAGCAGTTCTTC
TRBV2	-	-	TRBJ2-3	CASIGSFGTDTQYF	TGTGCCAGCATCGGTAGCTTCGGCACAGATACGCAGTATTTT
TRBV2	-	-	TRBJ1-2	CASSLGGLRDGYTF	TGTGCCAGCAGCTTGGGGGGGTTACGCGATGGCTACACCTTC
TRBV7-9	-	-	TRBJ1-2	CASSRATSYGYTF	TGTGCCAGCAGCCGGGCCACCTCCTATGGCTACACCTTC
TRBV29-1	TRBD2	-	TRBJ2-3	CSVPQTGLAGGGGTDTQYF	TGCAGCGTACCCCAAACGGGACTAGCGGGGGGAGGTGGCACAGATACGCAGTATTTT
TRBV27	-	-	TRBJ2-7	CASSLMQRQGLSYEQYF	TGTGCCAGCAGTTTAATGCAGCGACAGGGACTATCCTACGAGCAGTACTTC
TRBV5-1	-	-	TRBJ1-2	CASSFRDTANYGYTF	TGCGCCAGCAGCTTCCGGGACACAGCTAACTATGGCTACACCTTC
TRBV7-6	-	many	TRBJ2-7	CASSLGGADEQYF	TGTGCCAGCTCCTTGGGGGGGGCAGACGAGCAGTACTTC
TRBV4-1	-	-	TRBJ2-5	CASSQVKSRGQETQYF	TGCGCCAGCAGCCAAGTTAAGTCCAGGGGCCAAGAGACCCAGTACTTC
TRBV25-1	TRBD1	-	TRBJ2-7	CASSETGGYEQYF	TGTGCCAGCAGCGAGACAGGGGGCTACGAGCAGTACTTC
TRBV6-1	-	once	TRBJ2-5	CASSEWGGRVETQYF	TGTGCCAGCAGTGAATGGGGAGGCAGGGTTGAGACCCAGTACTTC
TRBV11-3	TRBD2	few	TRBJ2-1	CASSSYPSGDPNEQFF	TGTGCCAGCAGCTCCTATCCTAGCGGGGACCCCAATGAGCAGTTCTTC
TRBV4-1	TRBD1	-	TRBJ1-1	CASSRVQGITEAFF	TGCGCCAGCAGCCGGGTACAGGGGATCACTGAAGCTTTCTTT
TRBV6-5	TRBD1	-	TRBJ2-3	CASSYSGQNTDTQYF	TGTGCCAGCAGTTACTCGGGACAGAACACAGATACGCAGTATTTT
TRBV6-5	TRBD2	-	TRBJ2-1	CASTGTSLDEQFF	TGTGCCAGCACCGGGACTAGCCTCGATGAGCAGTTCTTC
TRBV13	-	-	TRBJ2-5	CASSLGRDETQYF	TGTGCCAGCAGCTTGGGAAGGGATGAGACCCAGTACTTC
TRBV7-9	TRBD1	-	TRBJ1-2	CASSLDRDRRLGYGYTF	TGTGCCAGCAGCTTAGATCGGGACAGACGTCTTGGGTATGGCTACACCTTC
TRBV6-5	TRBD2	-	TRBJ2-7	CASSYSPGGGDNEQYF	TGTGCCAGCAGTTACTCGCCCGGCGGGGGGGATAACGAGCAGTACTTC
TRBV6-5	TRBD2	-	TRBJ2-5	CASKGLVGSGETQYF	TGTGCCAGCAAGGGACTAGTCGGCTCTGGGGAGACCCAGTACTTC